What follows are 8 T cell receptor beta chains derived from one specimen sequenced in a study of blood T cell repertoires in COVID-19. Sequencing used immunoSEQ multiplex PCR; TCRdb keeps in-frame clones, though not all of them. The table lists approximately 230,000 clones, over 75% of them singletons. The sample taken for sequencing was peripheral blood. All receptors come from a woman in her 40s who had recovered from COVID-19.

This rearrangement joins TRBV19 to TRBJ1-4; 8 positions match TRBD1. The CDR3 totals 17 residues. V trimming: 2 bases; J trimming: 2 bases; junction bases outside the gene matches: 7. The germline CDR1 and CDR2 sequences are LNHDA and SQIVND (reference sequence). The CDR3 loop reads CASSIRGRGRTNEKLFF. The CDR3 nucleotides are TGTGCCAGTAGTATAAGGGGCAGGGGGCGCACTAATGAAAAACTGTTTTTT.

The V and J genes are TRBV4-3 and TRBJ2-5, with D maybe TRBD1 (6 bases). This CDR3 is built from 13 residues. Trimming removed 5 bases from V and 3 bases from J, with 10 bases in between. Germline CDR1 is LGHNA and CDR2 is YSLEER. The CDR3, as DNA: TGCGCCAGCAGCTCCCGACAGGAAGAGACCCAGTACTTC. Translating gives CASSSRQEETQYF.

The rearrangement uses TRBV7-8 and TRBJ1-4; the match to TRBD1 covers 9 bases. The CDR3 consists of 15 residues. Per germline, CDR1 SGHVS and CDR2 FQNEAQ. The J segment lost 7 bases and the V segment lost 5 bases, leaving 8 bases of the junction unmatched. Here the CDR3 DNA reads TGTGCCAGCAGCCTGAGGGGACAGGGCGGTGAAAAACTGTTTTTT. Protein: CASSLRGQGGEKLFF.

The chain carries TRBV7-6 and TRBJ1-3, with 7 bases fitting TRBD1. The V and J ends lost 3 bases and 0 bases, in that order; junction bases with no gene match: 5. This CDR3 is 16 amino acids long. Germline-derived CDR1 and CDR2 are SGHVS and FNYEAQ. Here the CDR3 reads CASSFWGDSSGNTIYF. In nucleotides, the CDR3 is TGTGCCAGCAGCTTCTGGGGGGACAGCTCTGGAAACACCATATATTTT.

This chain uses TRBV9 with TRBJ2-3, with a weak D call TRBD1 (5 bases). Per the germline V gene, CDR1 is SGDLS and CDR2 is YYNGEE. The CDR3 has 16 amino acids. Trimming removed 3 bases from V and 4 bases from J, with 18 bases in between. As DNA, the CDR3 is TGTGCCAGCAGCGGGGCCGTCCAGGGTGGGTCAGATACGCAGTATTTT. Its translation is CASSGAVQGGSDTQYF.

The rearrangement uses TRBV7-6 and TRBJ2-1; 15 bases are a match to TRBD2. Trimming cost V 3 bases and J 9 bases; bases outside gene matches: 3. Germline-derived CDR1 and CDR2 are SGHVS and FNYEAQ. The CDR3 spans 15 residues. CDR3 nucleotide sequence: TGTGCCAGCAGCTTCCCGGGACTAGCGGGAGGTGAGCAGTTCTTC. Its translation is CASSFPGLAGGEQFF.

The chain combines TRBV2 with TRBJ1-2; D ambiguous. Trimming cost V 6 bases and J 1 base, with 12 bases left between them. Germline V CDR1 and CDR2: SNHLY, FYNNEI. The CDR3 runs 14 residues. CDR3 DNA sequence: TGTGCCAGCAGCGAACACGGGGTTAACTATGGCTACACCTTC. Protein sequence: CASSEHGVNYGYTF.

V usage is TRBV6-9 and J usage is TRBJ2-4; maybe TRBD1 (5 bases). The CDR3 extends over 18 amino acids. The germline CDR1 and CDR2 sequences are MNHGY and SVAAGI. V lost 0 bases, J lost 0 bases, and 15 bases lay in between. CDR3 loop: CASSYSGQGLLAKNIQYF. The DNA for the CDR3 is TGTGCCAGCAGTTATTCAGGGCAGGGCCTCCTAGCCAAAAACATTCAGTACTTC.